This passage covers 2 T cell receptor beta chains from one sample sequenced in a study of PD-1 blockade in classical Hodgkin lymphoma. Libraries were prepared by immunoSEQ multiplex PCR; TCRdb keeps only in-frame clonotypes and omits some of them. This table holds some 70,000 clones, over 85% found once. Time point of the sample: newly diagnosed, previously untreated cHL patient sample. Source material: peripheral blood mononuclear cells (PBMCs). Receptors were obtained from a human donor with classical Hodgkin lymphoma.

The rearrangement links TRBV2 to TRBJ1-2; D is uncertain. The V gene lost 1 base and the J gene lost 5 bases, with 5 bases spanning the gap. This CDR3 is 12 amino acids long. Germline CDR1 SNHLY, CDR2 FYNNEI. The DNA for the CDR3 is TGTGCCAGCAGTGAAGGCCATTATGGCTACACCTTC. This encodes CASSEGHYGYTF.

The chain employs TRBV6-4 and TRBJ1-2; 10 bases map to TRBD1. The CDR3 has 15 residues. Germline trimming cut 6 bases from V and 4 bases from J; bases unmatched to any gene: 8. Germline CDR1 and CDR2: MRHNA and SNTAGT. CDR3 residues: CASRAGTGEVYGYTF. CDR3 bases: TGTGCCAGCAGGGCCGGGACAGGGGAAGTCTATGGCTACACCTTC.